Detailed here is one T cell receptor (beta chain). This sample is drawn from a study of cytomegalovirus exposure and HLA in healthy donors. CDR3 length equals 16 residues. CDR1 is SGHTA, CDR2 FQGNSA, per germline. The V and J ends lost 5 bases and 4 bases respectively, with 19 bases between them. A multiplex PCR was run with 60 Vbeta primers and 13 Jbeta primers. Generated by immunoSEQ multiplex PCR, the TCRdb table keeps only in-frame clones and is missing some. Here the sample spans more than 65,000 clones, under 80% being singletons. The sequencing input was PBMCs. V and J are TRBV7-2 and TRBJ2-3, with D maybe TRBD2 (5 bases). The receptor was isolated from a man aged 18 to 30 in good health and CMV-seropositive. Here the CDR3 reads CASSPPLARGSDTQYF. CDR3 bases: TGTGCCAGCAGCCCACCTCTAGCTCGGGGATCAGATACGCAGTATTTT.